This passage covers 2 T cell receptor beta chains from one sample sequenced in a study of CD8 T cells in ankylosing spondylitis. TCRdb re-called the 5' RACE reads through MiXCR, storing one row per CDR3 protein. The sample shows approximately 220,000 distinct CDR3 sequences, 10% to 13% of them seen only once. Source material: blood, either unsorted or a sorted T cell fraction (not recorded which). These receptors all stem from a male donor with ankylosing spondylitis or in good health (not recorded which).

The chain joins TRBV5-8 to TRBJ2-3; weak D call: TRBD1 (5 bases). This CDR3 has 15 amino acids. The V end was cut by 7 bases, the J end by 1 base, with 16 bases between. Germline values: CDR1 SGHTS, CDR2 YDEGEE. Here the CDR3 DNA reads TGTGCCAGCCCCAGGGCCCTGGGCGGCACAGATACGCAGTATTTT. Amino acids: CASPRALGGTDTQYF.

This clonotype was recorded at least ten times. The chain recombines TRBV5-5 with TRBJ2-2, with 9 bases fitting TRBD1. Germline trimming cut 5 bases from V and 3 bases from J; bases unmatched to any gene: 5. The CDR3 loop spans 15 amino acids. Germline V gene data show CDR1 as SGHKS and CDR2 as YYEKEE (reference sequence). The CDR3 loop is CASSLTGGDTGELFF. The CDR3 coding sequence is TGTGCCAGCAGTCTCACAGGGGGCGACACCGGGGAGCTGTTTTTT. Full variable domain (missing parts from reference TRBV5-5 and TRBJ2-2): DAGVTQSPTHLIKTRGQQVTLRCSPISGHKSVSWYQQVLGQGPQFIFQYYEKEERGRGNFPDRFSARQFPNYSSELNVNALLLGDSALYLCASSLTGGDTGELFFGEGSRLTVL.